This T cell receptor (beta chain) was identified during a study of graft-versus-host responses after intestinal transplantation. Across the whole study: Every recipient had anti-thymocyte globulin induction and roughly 3 years of tacrolimus plus steroids.

With respect to this clone: Its antigen remains unidentified.

The CDR3 loop spans 16 amino acids. V gave up 7 bases and J gave up 4 bases; unmatched junction bases: 9. The V gene's germline CDR1 is LNHDA and CDR2 SQIVND (reference sequence). Profiling relied on immunoSEQ multiplex PCR, and the TCRdb table lists in-frame clones only, not all of them. The table lists 85,000 to 95,000 clones, 85% to 95% of them singletons. Findings and caveats of the study: There were GvH clones found in recipient marrow, and some of them appeared first in ileum or blood. Early post-transplant declines in HvG were associated with peak levels of circulating GvH clones.

The source is a human donor who received an intestinal transplant. The V gene is TRBV19, the J gene TRBJ1-6; 8 nucleotides line up with TRBD1. Source: unstimulated CD8+ T cells sorted from spleen or lymph node cells, taken before intestinal transplant. CDR3 bases: TGTGCCAGTACCATGACAGGGGCGCCGTATAATTCACCCCTCCACTTT. Protein: CASTMTGAPYNSPLHF.